The source of this T cell receptor (beta chain) is a study of T cell changes during pregnancy in multiple sclerosis. The CDR3 loop spans 14 amino acids. Looked up from germline, CDR1 is MNHEY and CDR2 is SMNVEV (reference sequence). Trimming removed 7 bases at V and 1 base at J, with 13 bases between. TCRdb's copy holds only in-frame clones and misses some; the assay was immunoSEQ multiplex PCR. The sample yields 100,000 or so clones, approximately 91% seen once. The chain links TRBV27 to TRBJ1-1; no clear D. The sequence was obtained from a female donor with multiple sclerosis, enrolled in a pregnancy study. The input for sequencing was peripheral blood, taken after pregnancy. This CDR3 is CASTTPAGNTEAFF. The CDR3 DNA is TGTGCCAGCACCACCCCGGCAGGGAACACTGAAGCTTTCTTT.